This T cell receptor beta chain originates from a study of blood T cell repertoires in COVID-19. Study-wide background: The samples span acute and convalescent COVID-19 from the United States, Italy and Spain. PBMCs, B-cell-depleted T cells, or T cells provided the cDNA or gDNA that made up the material.

Assay: immunoSEQ multiplex PCR; the TCRdb copy retains only in-frame clones and omits some. The sample shows roughly 51,000 clones, around 86% of them seen only once. With regard to this clone: A junction boundary mismatches the germline segment, possibly from a read error.

The CDR3 runs 16 residues. Germline V gives CDR1 SEHNR, CDR2 FQNEAQ (reference sequence). This TCR derives from a woman older than 75 with acute or convalescent COVID-19. The sequenced material came from peripheral blood. The V and J genes are TRBV7-9 and TRBJ2-7; TRBD1 matches at 8 bases. In nucleotides, the CDR3 is TGTGCCAGCAGCTCAGACAGGACAGGGTTCTCCGACGAGCAGTACTTC. Amino acid sequence: CASSSDRTGFSDEQYF.